The entry that follows covers one TCR beta chain sequence. The entry originates in a study of blood T cell repertoires in COVID-19. On the study more broadly: Sources were T cells, B-cell-depleted T cells, or PBMCs; the material itself was cDNA or gDNA.

The CDR3 is 14 amino acids. Germline CDR1 KGHDR, CDR2 SFDVKD. Trimming took 4 bases from V and 4 from J, leaving 12 bases between them. The authors' processing: Nucleated cell number was recorded as an estimate derived from reference gene primer amplification. Profiling relied on immunoSEQ multiplex PCR, and the TCRdb table lists in-frame clones only, not all of them. For V, J and clone size, that table is used; D and trimming come from the DNA. The table includes about 260,000 clones, approximately 86% detected once. V usage is TRBV24-1 and J usage is TRBJ2-5; a possible D gene is TRBD2 (5 bases). What was sequenced was peripheral blood. This TCR was recovered from a human donor in a cohort sampled during active COVID-19. The CDR3 here is CATSDPGSAETQYF. CDR3 sequence (DNA): TGTGCCACCAGTGACCCGGGATCTGCAGAGACCCAGTACTTC.